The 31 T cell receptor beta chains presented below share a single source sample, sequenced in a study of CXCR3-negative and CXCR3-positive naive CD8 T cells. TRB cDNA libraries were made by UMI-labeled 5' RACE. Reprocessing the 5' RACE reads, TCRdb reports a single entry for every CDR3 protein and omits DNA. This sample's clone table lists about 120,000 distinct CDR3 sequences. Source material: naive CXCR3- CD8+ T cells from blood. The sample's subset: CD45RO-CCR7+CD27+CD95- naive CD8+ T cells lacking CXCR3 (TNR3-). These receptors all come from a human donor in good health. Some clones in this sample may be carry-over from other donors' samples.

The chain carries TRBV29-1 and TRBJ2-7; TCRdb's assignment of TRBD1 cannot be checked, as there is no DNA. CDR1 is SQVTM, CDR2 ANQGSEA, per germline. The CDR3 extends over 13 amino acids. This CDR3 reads CSVEAGPRAEQYF.

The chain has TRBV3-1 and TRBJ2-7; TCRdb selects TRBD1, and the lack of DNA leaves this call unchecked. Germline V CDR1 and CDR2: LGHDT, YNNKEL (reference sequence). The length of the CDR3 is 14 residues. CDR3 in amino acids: CASSPGTGLYEQYF.

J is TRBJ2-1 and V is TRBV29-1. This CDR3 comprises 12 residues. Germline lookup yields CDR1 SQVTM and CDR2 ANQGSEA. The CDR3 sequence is CSVDKTDNEQFF.

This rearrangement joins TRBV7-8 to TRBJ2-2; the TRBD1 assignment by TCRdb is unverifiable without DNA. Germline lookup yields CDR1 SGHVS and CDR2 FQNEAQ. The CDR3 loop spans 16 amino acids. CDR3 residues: CAISRTGPMGTGELFF.

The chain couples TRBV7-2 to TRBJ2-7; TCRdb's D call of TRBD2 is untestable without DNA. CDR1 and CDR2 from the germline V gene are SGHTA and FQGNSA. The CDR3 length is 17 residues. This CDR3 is CASSSYLAGGSSYEQYF.

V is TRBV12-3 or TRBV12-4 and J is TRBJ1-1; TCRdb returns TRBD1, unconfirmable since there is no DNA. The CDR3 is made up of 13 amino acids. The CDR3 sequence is CASRPLEWSEAFF.

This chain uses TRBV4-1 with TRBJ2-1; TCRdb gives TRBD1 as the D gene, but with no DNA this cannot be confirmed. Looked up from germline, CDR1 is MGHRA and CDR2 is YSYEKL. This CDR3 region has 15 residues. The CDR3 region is CASSQVWPLYNEQFF.

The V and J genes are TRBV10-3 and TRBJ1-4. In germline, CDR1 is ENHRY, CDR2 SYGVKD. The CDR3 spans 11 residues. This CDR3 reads CAISEGSELFF.

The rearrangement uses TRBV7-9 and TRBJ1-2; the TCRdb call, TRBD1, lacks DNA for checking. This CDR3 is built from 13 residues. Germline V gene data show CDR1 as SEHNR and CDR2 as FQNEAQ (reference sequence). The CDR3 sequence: CASSGGRFYGYTF.

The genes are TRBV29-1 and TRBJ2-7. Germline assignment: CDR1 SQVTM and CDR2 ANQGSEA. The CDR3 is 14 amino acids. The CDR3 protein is CSVEDAQQTYEQYF.

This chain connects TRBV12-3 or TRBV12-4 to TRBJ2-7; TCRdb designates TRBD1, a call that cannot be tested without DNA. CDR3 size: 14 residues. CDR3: CASSPGMGAYEQYF.

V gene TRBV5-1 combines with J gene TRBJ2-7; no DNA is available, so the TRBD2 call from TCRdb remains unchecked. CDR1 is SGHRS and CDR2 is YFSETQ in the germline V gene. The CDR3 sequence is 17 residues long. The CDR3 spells CASSSGTSGLSSYEQYF.

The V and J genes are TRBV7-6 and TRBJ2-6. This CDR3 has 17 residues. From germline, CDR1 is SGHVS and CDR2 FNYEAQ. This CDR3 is CASSLALEDSGANVLTF.

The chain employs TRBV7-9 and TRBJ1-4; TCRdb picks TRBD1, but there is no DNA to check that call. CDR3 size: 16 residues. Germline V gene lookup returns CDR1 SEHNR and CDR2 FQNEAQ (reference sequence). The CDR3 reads CASSFLLQGSGEKLFF.

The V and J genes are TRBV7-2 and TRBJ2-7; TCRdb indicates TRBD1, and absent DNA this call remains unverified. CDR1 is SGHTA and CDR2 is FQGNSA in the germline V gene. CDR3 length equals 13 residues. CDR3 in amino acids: CASSPGAAWEQYF. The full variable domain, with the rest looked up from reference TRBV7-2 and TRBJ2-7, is GAGVSQSPSNKVTEKGKDVELRCDPISGHTALYWYRQSLGQGLEFLIYFQGNSAPDKSGLPSDRFSAERTGGSVSTLTIQRTQQEDSAVYLCASSPGAAWEQYFGPGTRLTVT.

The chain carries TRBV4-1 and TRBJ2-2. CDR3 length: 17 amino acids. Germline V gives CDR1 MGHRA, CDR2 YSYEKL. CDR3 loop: CASSPTPGNTNTGELFF.

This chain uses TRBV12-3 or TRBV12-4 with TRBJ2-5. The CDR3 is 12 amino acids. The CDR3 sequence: CASNAGERTQYF.

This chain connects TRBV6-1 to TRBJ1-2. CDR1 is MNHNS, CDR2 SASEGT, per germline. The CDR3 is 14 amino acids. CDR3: CASSEWSESIGYTF.

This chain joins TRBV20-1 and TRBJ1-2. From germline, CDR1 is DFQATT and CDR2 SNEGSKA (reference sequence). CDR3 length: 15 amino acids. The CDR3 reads CSARDTAGVYYGYTF.

The CDR3 loop reads CASSPPAPRPDEQYF. This rearrangement joins TRBV9 to TRBJ2-7; TCRdb's D call, TRBD1, is unchecked because there is no DNA. This CDR3 spans 15 amino acids. The V gene's germline CDR1 is SGDLS and CDR2 YYNGEE.

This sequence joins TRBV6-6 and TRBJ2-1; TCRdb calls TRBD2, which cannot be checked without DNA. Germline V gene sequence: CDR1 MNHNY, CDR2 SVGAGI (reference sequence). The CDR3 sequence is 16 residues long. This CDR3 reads CASSYGTSGGDNEQFF.

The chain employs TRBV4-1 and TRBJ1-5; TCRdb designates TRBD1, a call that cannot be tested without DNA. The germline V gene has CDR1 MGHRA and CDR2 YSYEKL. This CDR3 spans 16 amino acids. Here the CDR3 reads CASSQPGERRNQPQHF.

This CDR3 is CASRIAGQETQYF. The chain combines TRBV12-3 or TRBV12-4 with TRBJ2-5. The CDR3 totals 13 residues.

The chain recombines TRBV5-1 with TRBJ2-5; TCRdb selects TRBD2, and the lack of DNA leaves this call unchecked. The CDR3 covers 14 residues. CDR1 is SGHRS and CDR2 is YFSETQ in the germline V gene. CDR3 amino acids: CASSLALGEETQYF. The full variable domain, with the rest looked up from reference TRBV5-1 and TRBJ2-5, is KAGVTQTPRYLIKTRGQQVTLSCSPISGHRSVSWYQQTPGQGLQFLFEYFSETQRNKGNFPGRFSGRQFSNSRSEMNVSTLELGDSALYLCASSLALGEETQYFGPGTRLLVL.

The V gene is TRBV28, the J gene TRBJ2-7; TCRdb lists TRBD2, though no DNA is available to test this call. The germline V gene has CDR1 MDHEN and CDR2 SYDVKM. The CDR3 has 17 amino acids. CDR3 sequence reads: CASSGPFVAGGSYEQYF.

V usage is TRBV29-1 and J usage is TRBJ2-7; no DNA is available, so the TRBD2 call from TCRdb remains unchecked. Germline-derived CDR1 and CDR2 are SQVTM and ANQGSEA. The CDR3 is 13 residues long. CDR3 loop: CSVEVRQDKPIYF.

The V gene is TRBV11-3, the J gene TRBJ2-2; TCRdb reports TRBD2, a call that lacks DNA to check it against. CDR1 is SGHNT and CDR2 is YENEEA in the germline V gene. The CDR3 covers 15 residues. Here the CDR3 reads CASSFSRAGTGELFF.

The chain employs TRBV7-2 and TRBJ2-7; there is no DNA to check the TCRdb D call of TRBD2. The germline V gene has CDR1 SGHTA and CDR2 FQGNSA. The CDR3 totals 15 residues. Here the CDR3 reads CASSLSLAGIYEQYF.

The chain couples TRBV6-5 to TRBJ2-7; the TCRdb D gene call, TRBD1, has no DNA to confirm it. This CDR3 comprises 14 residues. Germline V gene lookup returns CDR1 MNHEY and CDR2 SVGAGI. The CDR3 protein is CASSFRTGAYEQYF.

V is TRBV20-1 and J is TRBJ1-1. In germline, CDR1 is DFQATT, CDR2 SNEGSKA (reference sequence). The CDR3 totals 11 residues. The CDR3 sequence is CSARWGTEAFF.

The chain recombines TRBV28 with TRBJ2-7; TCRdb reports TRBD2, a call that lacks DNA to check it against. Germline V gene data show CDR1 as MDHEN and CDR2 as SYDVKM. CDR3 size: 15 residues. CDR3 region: CASTSPGLAYYEQYF.